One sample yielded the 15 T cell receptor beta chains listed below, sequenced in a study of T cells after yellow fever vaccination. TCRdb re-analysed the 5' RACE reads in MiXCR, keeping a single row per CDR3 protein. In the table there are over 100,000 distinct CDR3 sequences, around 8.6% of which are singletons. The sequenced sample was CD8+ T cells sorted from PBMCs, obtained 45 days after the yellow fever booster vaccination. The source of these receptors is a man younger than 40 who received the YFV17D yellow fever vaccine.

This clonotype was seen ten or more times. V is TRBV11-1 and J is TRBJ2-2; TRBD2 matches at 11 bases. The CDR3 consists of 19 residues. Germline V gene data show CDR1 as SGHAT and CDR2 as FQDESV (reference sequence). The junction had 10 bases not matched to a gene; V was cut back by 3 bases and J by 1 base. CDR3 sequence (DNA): TGTGCCAGCAGCTTCAAAGGGGGACTAGCGGACTTGAACACCGGGGAGCTGTTTTTT. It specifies CASSFKGGLADLNTGELFF.

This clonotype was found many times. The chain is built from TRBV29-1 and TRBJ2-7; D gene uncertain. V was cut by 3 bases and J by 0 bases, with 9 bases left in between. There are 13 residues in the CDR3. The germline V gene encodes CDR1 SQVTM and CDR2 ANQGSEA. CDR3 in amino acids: CSVEQQTSYEQYF. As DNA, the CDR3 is TGCAGCGTTGAGCAACAGACCTCCTACGAGCAGTACTTC.

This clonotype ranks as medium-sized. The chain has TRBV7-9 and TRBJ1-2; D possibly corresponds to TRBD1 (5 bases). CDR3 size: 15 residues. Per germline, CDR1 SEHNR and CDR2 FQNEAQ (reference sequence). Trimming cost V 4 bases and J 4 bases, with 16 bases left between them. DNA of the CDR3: TGTGCCAGCAGCTCCACCTCAGGGTCGAGCTATGGCTACACCTTC. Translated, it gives CASSSTSGSSYGYTF. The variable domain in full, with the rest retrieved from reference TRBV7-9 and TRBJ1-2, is DTGVSQNPRHKITKRGQNVTFRCDPISEHNRLYWYRQTLGQGPEFLTYFQNEAQLEKSRLLSDRFSAERPKGSFSTLEIQRTEQGDSAMYLCASSSTSGSSYGYTFGSGTRLTVV.

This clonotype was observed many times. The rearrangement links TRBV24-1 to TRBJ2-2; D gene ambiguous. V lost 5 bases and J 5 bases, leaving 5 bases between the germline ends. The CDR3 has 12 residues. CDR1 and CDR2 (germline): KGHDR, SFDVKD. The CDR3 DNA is TGTGCCACCAGTGTGTATACCGGGGAGCTGTTTTTT. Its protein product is CATSVYTGELFF.

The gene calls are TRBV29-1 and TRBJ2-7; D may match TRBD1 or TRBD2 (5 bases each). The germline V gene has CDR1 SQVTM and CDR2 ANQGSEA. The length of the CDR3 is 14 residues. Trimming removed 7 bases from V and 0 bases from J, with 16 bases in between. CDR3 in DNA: TGCAGCGCCCGGGGACCCCAGAGCTCCTACGAGCAGTACTTC. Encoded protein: CSARGPQSSYEQYF.

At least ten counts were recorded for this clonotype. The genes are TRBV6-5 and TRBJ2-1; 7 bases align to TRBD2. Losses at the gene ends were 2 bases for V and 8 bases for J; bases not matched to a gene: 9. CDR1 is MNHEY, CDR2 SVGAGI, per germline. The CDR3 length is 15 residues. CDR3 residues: CASSYPGLGSDEQFF. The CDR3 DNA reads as TGTGCCAGCAGTTACCCCGGACTAGGGTCGGATGAGCAGTTCTTC.

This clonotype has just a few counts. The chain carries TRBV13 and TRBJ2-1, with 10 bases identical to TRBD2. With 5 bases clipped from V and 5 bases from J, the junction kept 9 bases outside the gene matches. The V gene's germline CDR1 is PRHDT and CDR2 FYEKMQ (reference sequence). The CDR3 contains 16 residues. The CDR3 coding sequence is TGTGCCAGCAGCCAATATTCTAGCGGGGGAGACAATGAGCAGTTCTTC. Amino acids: CASSQYSSGGDNEQFF. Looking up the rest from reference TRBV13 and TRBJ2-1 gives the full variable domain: AAGVIQSPRHLIKEKRETATLKCYPIPRHDTVYWYQQGPGQDPQFLISFYEKMQSDKGSIPDRFSAQQFSDYHSELNMSSLELGDSALYFCASSQYSSGGDNEQFFGPGTRLTVL.

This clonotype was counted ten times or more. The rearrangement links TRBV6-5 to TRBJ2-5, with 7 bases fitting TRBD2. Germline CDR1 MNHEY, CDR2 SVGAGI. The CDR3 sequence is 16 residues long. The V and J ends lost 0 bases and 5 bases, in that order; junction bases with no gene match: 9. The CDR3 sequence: CASSYSPAGTKETQYF. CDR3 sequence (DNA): TGTGCCAGCAGTTACTCACCCGCCGGGACTAAGGAGACCCAGTACTTC.

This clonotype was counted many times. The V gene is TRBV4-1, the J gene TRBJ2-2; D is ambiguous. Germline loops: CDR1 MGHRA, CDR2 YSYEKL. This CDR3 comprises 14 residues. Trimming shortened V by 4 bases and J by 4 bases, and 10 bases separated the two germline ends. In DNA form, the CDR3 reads TGCGCCAGCAGCCCACAATCCGGCACCGGGGAGCTGTTTTTT. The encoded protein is CASSPQSGTGELFF.

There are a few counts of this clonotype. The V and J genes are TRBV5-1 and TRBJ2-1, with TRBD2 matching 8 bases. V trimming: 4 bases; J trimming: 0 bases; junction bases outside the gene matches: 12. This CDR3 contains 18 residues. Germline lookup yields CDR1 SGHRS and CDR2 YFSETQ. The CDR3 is CASSPKVTSGSSYNEQFF. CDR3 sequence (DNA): TGCGCCAGCAGCCCTAAGGTTACTAGCGGAAGCTCCTACAATGAGCAGTTCTTC. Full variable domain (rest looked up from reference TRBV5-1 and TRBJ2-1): KAGVTQTPRYLIKTRGQQVTLSCSPISGHRSVSWYQQTPGQGLQFLFEYFSETQRNKGNFPGRFSGRQFSNSRSEMNVSTLELGDSALYLCASSPKVTSGSSYNEQFFGPGTRLTVL.

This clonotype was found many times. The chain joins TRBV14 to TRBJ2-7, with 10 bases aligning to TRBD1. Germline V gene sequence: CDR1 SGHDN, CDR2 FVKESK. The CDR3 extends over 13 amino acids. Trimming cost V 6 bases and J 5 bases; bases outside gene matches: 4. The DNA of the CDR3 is TGTGCCAGCAGGAAGACAGGGGGCCACGAGCAGTACTTC. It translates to CASRKTGGHEQYF.

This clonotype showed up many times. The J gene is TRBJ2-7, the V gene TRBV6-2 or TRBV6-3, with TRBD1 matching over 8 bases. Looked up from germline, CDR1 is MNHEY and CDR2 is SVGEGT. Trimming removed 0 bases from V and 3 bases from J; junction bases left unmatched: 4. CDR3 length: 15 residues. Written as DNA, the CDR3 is TGTGCCAGCAGTTACTCGGCAGGGACAGGCTACGAGCAGTACTTC. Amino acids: CASSYSAGTGYEQYF.

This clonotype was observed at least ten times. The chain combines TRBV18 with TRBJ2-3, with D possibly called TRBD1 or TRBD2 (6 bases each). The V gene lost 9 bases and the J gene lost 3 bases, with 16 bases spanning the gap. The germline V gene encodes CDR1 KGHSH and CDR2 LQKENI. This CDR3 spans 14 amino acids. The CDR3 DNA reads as TGTGCCAGTTCAACGAGGGGGGAGACAGATACGCAGTATTTT. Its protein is CASSTRGETDTQYF.

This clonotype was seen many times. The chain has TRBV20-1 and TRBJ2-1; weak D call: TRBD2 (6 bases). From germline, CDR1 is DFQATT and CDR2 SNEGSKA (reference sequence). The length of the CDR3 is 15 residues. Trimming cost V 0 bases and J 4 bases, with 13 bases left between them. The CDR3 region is CSARDPAGLYNEQFF. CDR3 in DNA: TGCAGTGCTAGAGACCCCGCGGGGCTTTACAATGAGCAGTTCTTC.

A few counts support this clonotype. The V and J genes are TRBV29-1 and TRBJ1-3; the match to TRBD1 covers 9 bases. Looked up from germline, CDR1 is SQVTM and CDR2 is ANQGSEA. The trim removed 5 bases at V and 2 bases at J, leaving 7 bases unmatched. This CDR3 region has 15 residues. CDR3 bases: TGCAGCGTTCTGGGGACAGGGACAACTGGAAACACCATATATTTT. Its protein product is CSVLGTGTTGNTIYF.